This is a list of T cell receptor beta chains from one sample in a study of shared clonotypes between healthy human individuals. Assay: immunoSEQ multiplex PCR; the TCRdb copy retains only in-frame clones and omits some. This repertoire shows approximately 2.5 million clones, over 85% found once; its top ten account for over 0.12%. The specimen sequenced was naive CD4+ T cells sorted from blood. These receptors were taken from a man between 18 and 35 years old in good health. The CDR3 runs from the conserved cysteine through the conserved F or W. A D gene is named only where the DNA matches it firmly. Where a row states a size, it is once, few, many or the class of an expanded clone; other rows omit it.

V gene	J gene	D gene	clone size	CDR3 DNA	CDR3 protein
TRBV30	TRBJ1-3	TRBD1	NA	TGTGCCTGGGACCGGGACAGTGGAAACACCATATATTTT	CAWDRDSGNTIYF
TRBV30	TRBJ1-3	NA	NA	TGTGCCTGGAGTGTATTGGGTTTACAAAACACCATATATTTT	CAWSVLGLQNTIYF
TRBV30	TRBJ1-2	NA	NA	TGTGCCTGGAGGTCAACAAGGGGGGAGGGCTACACCTTC	CAWRSTRGEGYTF
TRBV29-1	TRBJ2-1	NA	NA	TGCAGCGTTGAATTGGGCAATGAGCAGTTCTTC	CSVELGNEQFF
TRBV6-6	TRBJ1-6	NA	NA	TGTGCCAGCAGTCCCGGACCTCCCCGGGATAATTCACCCCTCCACTTT	CASSPGPPRDNSPLHF
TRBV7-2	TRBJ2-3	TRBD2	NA	TGTGCCAGCAGCTCTATTAGCGGGCACAGCACAGATACGCAGTATTTT	CASSSISGHSTDTQYF
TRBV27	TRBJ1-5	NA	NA	TGTGCCAGCAGCCCCGGGACCCGTAATCAGCCCCAGCATTTT	CASSPGTRNQPQHF
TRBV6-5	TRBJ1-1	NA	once	TGTGCCAGCAGTTATGACAGAAACCTGAACACTGAAGCTTTCTTT	CASSYDRNLNTEAFF
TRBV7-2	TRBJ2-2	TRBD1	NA	TGTGCCAGCAGCCTACAACAGGGGTCCGGCGGGGAGCTGTTTTTT	CASSLQQGSGGELFF
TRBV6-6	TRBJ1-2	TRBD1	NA	TGTGCCAGCAGGAGACCGGGACAGGGACTGATGGATGGCTACACCTTC	CASRRPGQGLMDGYTF
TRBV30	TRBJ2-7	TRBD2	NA	TGTGCCTGGAGCGCTAGCGGGGGGCCCTACGAGCAGTACTTC	CAWSASGGPYEQYF
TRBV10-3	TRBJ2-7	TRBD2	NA	TGTGCCATCAGTGAAAGGGGTAGCGGGAGTAAGTACGAGCAGTACTTC	CAISERGSGSKYEQYF
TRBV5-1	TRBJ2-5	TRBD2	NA	TGCGCCAGCAGCTCGGGACTAGCGGGAGACCGAGAGACCCAGTACTTC	CASSSGLAGDRETQYF
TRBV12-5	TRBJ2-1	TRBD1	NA	TGTGCTAGTGGTTTGGGACAGGGCTCCTCTAATGAGCAGTTCTTC	CASGLGQGSSNEQFF
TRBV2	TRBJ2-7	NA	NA	TGTGCCAGCAACCCTAGCGCTCTATCCTACGAGCAGTACTTC	CASNPSALSYEQYF
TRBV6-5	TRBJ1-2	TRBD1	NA	TGTGCCAGCAGCCTGACAGGGGGCCGGAGGGGCTACACCTTC	CASSLTGGRRGYTF
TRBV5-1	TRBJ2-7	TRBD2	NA	TGCGCCAGCAGAGAGGCTAGCGGGGGTTACGAGCAGTACTTC	CASREASGGYEQYF
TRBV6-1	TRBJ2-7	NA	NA	TGTGCCAGCAACCCCACAGGGTTAAGCTCCTACGAGCAGTACTTC	CASNPTGLSSYEQYF
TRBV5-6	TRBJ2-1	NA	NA	TGTGCCAGCAGCCTGGCCGCGGGCCGCTACAATGAGCAGTTCTTC	CASSLAAGRYNEQFF
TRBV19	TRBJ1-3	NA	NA	TGTGCCAGTAGGGGCGGCGGTTCTGGAAACACCATATATTTT	CASRGGGSGNTIYF
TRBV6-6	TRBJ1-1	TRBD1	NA	TGTGCCAGCAGTAGGGACAGGGTGGACACTGAAGCTTTCTTT	CASSRDRVDTEAFF
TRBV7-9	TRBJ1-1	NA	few	TGTGCCAGCAGCCCTACCCGACAGGAAGGGAACACTGAAGCTTTCTTT	CASSPTRQEGNTEAFF
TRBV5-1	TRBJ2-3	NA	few	TGCGCCAGCAGCTCGGCAGATACGCAGTATTTT	CASSSADTQYF
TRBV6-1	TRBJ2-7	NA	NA	TGTGCCAGCAGTGGCCCGGGACTTTCAGGGTACGAGCAGTACTTC	CASSGPGLSGYEQYF
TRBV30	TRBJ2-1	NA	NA	TGTGCCTGGGGTTATAGCGGAGGGGAGCAGTTCTTC	CAWGYSGGEQFF
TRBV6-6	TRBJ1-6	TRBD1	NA	TGTGCCAGCAGTACGACAGGGGACAATTCACCCCTCCACTTT	CASSTTGDNSPLHF
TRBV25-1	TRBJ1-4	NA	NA	TGTGCCAGCAGTGGACCGGGACCAGGATATGAAAAACTGTTTTTT	CASSGPGPGYEKLFF
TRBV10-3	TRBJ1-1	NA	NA	TGTGCCATCAGGGGGAGTCTGCCCACTGAAGCTTTCTTT	CAIRGSLPTEAFF
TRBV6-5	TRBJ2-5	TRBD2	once	TGTGCCAGCAGCCGAGGACTAGCAATTCAAGAGACCCAGTACTTC	CASSRGLAIQETQYF